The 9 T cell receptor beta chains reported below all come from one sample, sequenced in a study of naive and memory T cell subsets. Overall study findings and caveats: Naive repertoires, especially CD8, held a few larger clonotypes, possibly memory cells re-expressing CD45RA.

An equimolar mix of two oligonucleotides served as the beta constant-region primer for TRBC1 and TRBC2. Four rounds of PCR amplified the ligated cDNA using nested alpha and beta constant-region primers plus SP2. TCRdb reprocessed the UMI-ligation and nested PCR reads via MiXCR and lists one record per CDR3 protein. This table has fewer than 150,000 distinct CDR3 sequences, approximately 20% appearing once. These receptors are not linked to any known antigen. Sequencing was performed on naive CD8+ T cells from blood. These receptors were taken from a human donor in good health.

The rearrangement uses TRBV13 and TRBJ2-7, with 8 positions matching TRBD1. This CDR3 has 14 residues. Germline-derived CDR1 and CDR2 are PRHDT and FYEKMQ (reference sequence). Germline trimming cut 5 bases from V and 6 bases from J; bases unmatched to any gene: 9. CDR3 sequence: CASSGPGQDSEQYF. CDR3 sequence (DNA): TGTGCCAGCAGCGGGCCGGGACAGGATTCCGAGCAGTACTTC.

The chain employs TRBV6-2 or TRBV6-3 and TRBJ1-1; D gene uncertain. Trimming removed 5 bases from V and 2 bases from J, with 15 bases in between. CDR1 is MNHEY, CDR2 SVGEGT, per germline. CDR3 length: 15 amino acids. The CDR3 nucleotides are TGTGCCAGCAGTCTCCGGACGGCGTCTAACACTGAAGCTTTCTTT. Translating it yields CASSLRTASNTEAFF.

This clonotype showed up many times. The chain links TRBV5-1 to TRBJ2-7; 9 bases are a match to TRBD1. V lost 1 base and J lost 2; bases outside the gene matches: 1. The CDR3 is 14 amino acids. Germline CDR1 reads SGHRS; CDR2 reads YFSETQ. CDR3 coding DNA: TGCGCCAGCAGCTTGTGGACAGGGGCCTACGAGCAGTACTTC. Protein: CASSLWTGAYEQYF.

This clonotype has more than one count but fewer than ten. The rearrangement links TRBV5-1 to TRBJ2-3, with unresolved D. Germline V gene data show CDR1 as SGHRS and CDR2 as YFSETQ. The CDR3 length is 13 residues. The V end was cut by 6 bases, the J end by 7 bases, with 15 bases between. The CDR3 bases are TGCGCCAGCACCGACGTTACCGATCATACGCAGTATTTT. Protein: CASTDVTDHTQYF.

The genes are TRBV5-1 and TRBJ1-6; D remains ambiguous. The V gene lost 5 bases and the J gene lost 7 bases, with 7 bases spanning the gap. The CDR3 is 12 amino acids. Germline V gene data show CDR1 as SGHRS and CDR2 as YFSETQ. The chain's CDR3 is CASRESNSPLHF. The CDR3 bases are TGCGCCAGCAGAGAGTCGAATTCACCCCTCCACTTT.

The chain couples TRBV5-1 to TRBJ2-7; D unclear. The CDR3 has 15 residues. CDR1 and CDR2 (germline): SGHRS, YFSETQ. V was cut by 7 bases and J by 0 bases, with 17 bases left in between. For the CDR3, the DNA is TGCGCCAGCTCCCTTGCCGGGTCGGGCTCCTACGAGCAGTACTTC. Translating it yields CASSLAGSGSYEQYF.

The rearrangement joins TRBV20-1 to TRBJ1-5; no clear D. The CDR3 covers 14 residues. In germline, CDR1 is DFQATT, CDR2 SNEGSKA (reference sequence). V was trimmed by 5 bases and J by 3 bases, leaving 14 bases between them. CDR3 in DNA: TGCAGTGCTCCTGAGTTCGGGGACAATCAGCCCCAGCATTTT. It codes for CSAPEFGDNQPQHF.

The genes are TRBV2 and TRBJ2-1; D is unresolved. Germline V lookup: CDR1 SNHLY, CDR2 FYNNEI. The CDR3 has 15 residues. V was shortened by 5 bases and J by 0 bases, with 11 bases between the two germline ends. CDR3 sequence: CASSSRSSSYNEQFF. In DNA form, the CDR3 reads TGTGCCAGCAGTTCAAGGTCCAGCTCCTACAATGAGCAGTTCTTC. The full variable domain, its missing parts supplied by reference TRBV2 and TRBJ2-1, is EPEVTQTPSHQVTQMGQEVILRCVPISNHLYFYWYRQILGQKVEFLVSFYNNEISEKSEIFDDQFSVERPDGSNFTLKIRSTKLEDSAMYFCASSSRSSSYNEQFFGPGTRLTVL.

CDR3 residues: CSVEENDGTDFYNEQFF. DNA for the CDR3: TGCAGCGTTGAAGAAAACGATGGGACAGACTTCTACAATGAGCAGTTCTTC. The V gene is TRBV29-1, the J gene TRBJ2-1; 7 bases agree with TRBD1. The CDR3 spans 17 residues. The trim removed 0 bases at V and 3 bases at J, leaving 11 bases unmatched. Germline V gives CDR1 SQVTM, CDR2 ANQGSEA.